The 17 T cell receptor beta chains below come from one sample, sequenced in a study of blood T cell repertoires in COVID-19. TCRdb's copy holds only in-frame clones and misses some; the assay was immunoSEQ multiplex PCR. The sample includes more than 250,000 clones, 70% to 90% of them seen just once. Sequenced input: peripheral blood. These receptors came from a woman under 40 with COVID-19, enrolled during active disease.

The chain combines TRBV21-1 with TRBJ2-2; the DNA was not compared with TRBD1, the D call given in the table. TRBV21-1 constitutes a pseudogene. This CDR3 comprises 18 residues. DNA for the CDR3: TGTGCCAGCAGCGCACAGGAAAGTTTCGCCGCGAACACCGGGGAGCTGTTTTTT. Its translation: CASSAQESFAANTGELFF.

This clone was seen a few times. The genes are TRBV19 and TRBJ1-5, with unresolved D. Between the trimmed V and J ends, which lost 0 bases and 7 bases, there was a span of 7 bases. The CDR3 is 13 amino acids. The germline V gene has CDR1 LNHDA and CDR2 SQIVND (reference sequence). The CDR3 region is CASSIEGGQPQHF. The CDR3 DNA follows: TGTGCCAGTAGTATAGAAGGCGGGCAGCCCCAGCATTTT. Complete variable domain (other parts from reference TRBV19 and TRBJ1-5): DGGITQSPKYLFRKEGQNVTLSCEQNLNHDAMYWYRQDPGQGLRLIYYSQIVNDFQKGDIAEGYSVSREKKESFPLTVTSAQKNPTAFYLCASSIEGGQPQHFGDGTRLSIL.

The rearrangement joins TRBV5-6 to TRBJ1-1; perhaps TRBD1 as D (5 bases). V lost 1 base and J 3 bases, leaving 10 bases between the germline ends. The CDR3 spans 14 residues. From germline, CDR1 is SGHDT and CDR2 YYEEEE. The CDR3 sequence: CASSLSQAYTEAFF. CDR3 nucleotides: TGTGCCAGCAGCTTGTCACAGGCCTACACTGAAGCTTTCTTT. The variable domain in full, completed from reference TRBV5-6 and TRBJ1-1, reads DAGVTQSPTHLIKTRGQQVTLRCSPKSGHDTVSWYQQALGQGPQFIFQYYEEEERQRGNFPDRFSGHQFPNYSSELNVNALLLGDSALYLCASSLSQAYTEAFFGQGTRLTVV.

This chain uses TRBV7-8 with TRBJ2-7, with TRBD1 matching 11 bases. CDR1 SGHVS and CDR2 FQNEAQ come from the germline V gene. V was clipped by 4 bases and J by 7 bases; unmatched bases: 12. The CDR3 is 16 residues long. CDR3 loop: CASSYPGTGGKGEQYV. The CDR3 bases are TGTGCCAGCAGCTATCCCGGGACAGGGGGGAAAGGGGAGCAGTACGTC.

The rearrangement uses TRBV28 and TRBJ2-3, with 12 positions matching TRBD2. Germline CDR1 and CDR2: MDHEN and SYDVKM. CDR3 length: 18 residues. V was clipped by 7 bases and J by 0 bases; unmatched bases: 11. CDR3 loop: CASNAGLAGDGSTDTQYF. DNA for the CDR3: TGTGCCAGCAATGCGGGACTAGCGGGTGACGGGAGCACAGATACGCAGTATTTT.

The gene calls are TRBV15 and TRBJ2-2; 9 nucleotides agree with TRBD2. The CDR3 extends over 16 amino acids. The junction had 6 bases not matched to a gene; V was cut back by 2 bases and J by 5 bases. CDR1 LNHNV and CDR2 YYDKDF come from the germline V gene (reference sequence). The CDR3 is CATSRLAGKYTGELFF. CDR3 nucleotides: TGTGCCACCAGCAGACTAGCGGGGAAATATACCGGGGAGCTGTTTTTT.

The rearrangement uses TRBV18 and TRBJ1-1, with D maybe TRBD1 (6 bases). The CDR3 contains 13 residues. The V end was cut by 7 bases, the J end by 0 bases, with 9 bases between. Germline V CDR1 and CDR2: KGHSH, LQKENI. The CDR3 region is CASCDRLNTEAFF. CDR3 bases: TGTGCCAGCTGCGACAGGCTGAACACTGAAGCTTTCTTT.

This clone was recorded once. The CDR3 sequence: CASRLGGNTEAFF. The CDR3 DNA reads as TGTGCCAGTAGGTTGGGGGGGAACACTGAAGCTTTCTTT. The chain recombines TRBV19 with TRBJ1-1, with D tentatively TRBD1 (5 bases). V lost 6 bases to trimming and J lost 1 base, with 9 bases between them. Per germline, CDR1 LNHDA and CDR2 SQIVND (reference sequence). The CDR3 sequence is 13 residues long.

The rearrangement links TRBV7-2 to TRBJ1-5; D ambiguous. The CDR3 contains 13 residues. Germline V lookup: CDR1 SGHTA, CDR2 FQGNSA. The V and J ends lost 4 bases and 7 bases respectively, with 11 bases between them. The CDR3 loop reads CASSSYAGQPQHF. Written as DNA, the CDR3 is TGTGCCAGCAGCTCATACGCTGGCCAGCCCCAGCATTTT.

The chain links TRBV11-2 to TRBJ2-3; tentatively, D is TRBD1 (5 bases). This CDR3 region has 14 residues. From germline, CDR1 is SGHAT and CDR2 FQNNGV. V was shortened by 5 bases and J by 3 bases, with 12 bases between the two germline ends. CDR3 protein: CASSTEQGTDTQYF. The CDR3 nucleotides are TGTGCCAGCAGCACCGAGCAGGGTACAGATACGCAGTATTTT.

The V gene is TRBV30, the J gene TRBJ1-1; TRBD1 is a possible D gene (6 bases). Germline V CDR1 and CDR2: GTSNPN, SVGIG (reference sequence). This CDR3 comprises 13 residues. V was trimmed by 2 bases and J by 7 bases, leaving 14 bases between them. In DNA form, the CDR3 reads TGTGCCTGGAGTATCTCCCAACAGGGTGAAGCTTTCTTT. This encodes CAWSISQQGEAFF.

V and J are TRBV11-3 and TRBJ2-3; TRBD2 is a possible D gene (6 bases). This CDR3 is built from 16 residues. V lost 5 bases, J lost 0 bases, and 15 bases lay in between. Germline V gene sequence: CDR1 SGHNT, CDR2 YENEEA. DNA for the CDR3: TGTGCCAGCAGCGACGGGGGTAGCCGTAGCACAGATACGCAGTATTTT. Its translation is CASSDGGSRSTDTQYF.

V is TRBV5-4 and J is TRBJ1-1; possibly TRBD1 for D (5 bases). V was pared by 0 bases and J by 0 bases, with 9 bases between. Per germline, CDR1 SGHNT and CDR2 YYREEE (reference sequence). This CDR3 region has 15 residues. CDR3: CASSLGGRMNTEAFF. The CDR3, as DNA: TGTGCCAGCAGCTTGGGGGGCAGGATGAACACTGAAGCTTTCTTT.

For the CDR3, the DNA is TGTGCCAGCAGTTACGGACAGATCTACGAGCAGTACGTC. Translating it yields CASSYGQIYEQYV. The chain recombines TRBV6-2 or TRBV6-3 with TRBJ2-7; a weak D match, TRBD1 (6 bases). The CDR3 contains 13 residues. CDR1 is MNHEY, CDR2 SVGEGT, per germline. V lost 2 bases to trimming and J lost 3 bases, with 8 bases between them.

This chain joins TRBV27 and TRBJ1-2, with D tentatively TRBD1 (5 bases). V was trimmed by 10 bases and J by 2 bases, leaving 23 bases between them. This CDR3 has 16 amino acids. Germline CDR1 reads MNHEY; CDR2 reads SMNVEV (reference sequence). Written as DNA, the CDR3 is TGTGCCACATATGGGCGATCAGGGAGGCGGAACTATGGCTACACCTTC. It yields the protein CATYGRSGRRNYGYTF.

In this sample, this clone turned up once. This chain uses TRBV29-1 with TRBJ1-2, with TRBD1 matching over 7 bases. The CDR3 runs 15 residues. The germline gives CDR1 SQVTM, CDR2 ANQGSEA. The V gene end was trimmed by 6 bases and the J gene end by 2 bases; junction bases not matched to a gene: 12. This CDR3 reads CSVVIPGTANYGYTF. The CDR3 DNA reads as TGCAGCGTGGTTATACCCGGGACAGCCAACTATGGCTACACCTTC. The variable domain in full, completed from reference TRBV29-1 and TRBJ1-2, reads SAVISQKPSRDICQRGTSLTIQCQVDSQVTMMFWYRQQPGQSLTLIATANQGSEATYESGFVIDKFPISRPNLTFSTLTVSNMSPEDSSIYLCSVVIPGTANYGYTFGSGTRLTVV.

The gene calls are TRBV2 and TRBJ1-2; TRBD1 is a possible D gene (6 bases). This CDR3 is built from 12 residues. Trimming left V 6 bases short and J 8 bases short, with 13 bases between. Germline CDR1 is SNHLY and CDR2 is FYNNEI. The CDR3, as DNA: TGTGCCAGCAGGCCGGACAGTCGGGGCTACACCTTC. It specifies CASRPDSRGYTF.